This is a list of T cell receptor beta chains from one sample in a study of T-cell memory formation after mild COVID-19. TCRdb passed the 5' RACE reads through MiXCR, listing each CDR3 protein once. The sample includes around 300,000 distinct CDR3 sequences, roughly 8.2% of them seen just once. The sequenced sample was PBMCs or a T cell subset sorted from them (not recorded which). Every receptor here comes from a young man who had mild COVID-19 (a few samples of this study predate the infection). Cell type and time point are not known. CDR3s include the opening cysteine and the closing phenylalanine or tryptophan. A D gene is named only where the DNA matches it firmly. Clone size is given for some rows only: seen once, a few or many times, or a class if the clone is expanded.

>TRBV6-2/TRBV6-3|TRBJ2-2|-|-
CASSPDSYGRELFF
TGTGCCAGCAGTCCCGACAGTTATGGGCGGGAGCTGTTTTTT
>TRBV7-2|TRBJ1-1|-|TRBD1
CASSLGQATEAFF
TGTGCCAGCAGCTTGGGACAGGCCACTGAAGCTTTCTTT
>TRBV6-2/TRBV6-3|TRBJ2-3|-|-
CASRSGERGTDTQYF
TGTGCCAGCAGATCCGGGGAGCGGGGCACAGATACGCAGTATTTT
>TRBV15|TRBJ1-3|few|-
CATSRAVWGPGNTIYF
TGTGCCACCAGCAGAGCCGTCTGGGGCCCTGGAAACACCATATATTTT
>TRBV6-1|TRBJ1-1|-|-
CASSESQGIHTEAFF
TGTGCCAGCAGTGAATCACAGGGTATCCACACTGAAGCTTTCTTT
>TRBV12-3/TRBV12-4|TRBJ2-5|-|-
CASSQATRKETQYF
TGTGCCAGCAGTCAAGCGACACGAAAAGAGACCCAGTACTTC
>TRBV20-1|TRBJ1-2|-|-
CSARVAGRDGYTF
TGCAGTGCTAGAGTCGCGGGTAGGGATGGCTACACCTTC
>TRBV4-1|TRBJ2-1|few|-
CASSPPRVSHNEQFF
TGCGCCAGCAGCCCCCCCAGGGTATCCCACAATGAGCAGTTCTTC
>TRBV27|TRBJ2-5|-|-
CASSQVPGLPQYF
TGTGCCAGCAGCCAAGTCCCAGGATTACCCCAGTACTTC
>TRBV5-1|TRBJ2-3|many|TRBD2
CASSLDLAGATDTQYF
TGCGCCAGCAGCTTGGACCTAGCGGGGGCAACAGATACGCAGTATTTT
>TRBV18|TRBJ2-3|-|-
CASSRGLGTLLDTQYF
TGTGCCAGCTCACGAGGTTTAGGGACTCTCCTGGATACGCAGTATTTT
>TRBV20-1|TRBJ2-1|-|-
CSAGFGSYNEQFF
TGCAGTGCTGGGTTTGGGTCCTACAATGAGCAGTTCTTC
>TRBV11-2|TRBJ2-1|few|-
CASSNLRGSYNEQFF
TGTGCCAGCAGCAACCTCCGGGGCTCCTACAATGAGCAGTTCTTC
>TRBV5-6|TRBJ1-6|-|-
CASSPRRDSPLHF
TGTGCCAGCAGCCCTCGTAGGGATTCACCCCTCCACTTT
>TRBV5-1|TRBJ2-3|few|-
CASSPGPGKGFTDTQYF
TGCGCCAGCAGCCCGGGACCAGGGAAGGGGTTCACAGATACGCAGTATTTT
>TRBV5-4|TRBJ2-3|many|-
CASSLEAYTWDTQYF
TGTGCCAGCAGCTTGGAGGCCTATACGTGGGATACGCAGTATTTT
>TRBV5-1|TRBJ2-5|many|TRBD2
CASSSRTSGGVSETQYF
TGCGCCAGCAGCTCCAGGACTAGCGGGGGAGTAAGCGAGACCCAGTACTTC
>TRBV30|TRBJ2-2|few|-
CAWREGQYGELFF
TGTGCCTGGAGGGAAGGACAGTACGGGGAGCTGTTTTTT
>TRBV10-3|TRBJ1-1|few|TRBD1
CAISGGTGGNTEAFF
TGTGCCATCAGTGGGGGGACAGGGGGGAACACTGAAGCTTTCTTT
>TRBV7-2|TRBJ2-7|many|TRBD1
CASSPRPGTVFEQYF
TGTGCCAGCAGCCCGCGTCCCGGGACAGTCTTTGAGCAGTACTTC
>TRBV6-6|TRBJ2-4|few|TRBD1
CASSSWDRGGIQYF
TGTGCCAGCAGCAGTTGGGACAGGGGCGGCATTCAGTACTTC
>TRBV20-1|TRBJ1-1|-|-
CSARDTGFLSRAFF
TGCAGTGCTAGAGACACAGGGTTCCTGTCCCGGGCTTTCTTT
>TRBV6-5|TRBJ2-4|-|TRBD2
CASSPINLAVFKNIQYF
TGTGCCAGCAGTCCAATAAACCTAGCGGTTTTCAAAAACATTCAGTACTTC
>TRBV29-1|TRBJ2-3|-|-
CSVAKTTASTDTQYF
TGCAGCGTTGCGAAAACGACAGCTAGCACAGATACGCAGTATTTT
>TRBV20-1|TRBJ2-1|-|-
CSASGRYSSYNEQFF
TGCAGTGCTAGTGGGAGATACAGCTCCTACAATGAGCAGTTCTTC
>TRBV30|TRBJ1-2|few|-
CAWSSGQYYGYTF
TGTGCCTGGAGTAGTGGCCAGTACTATGGCTACACCTTC
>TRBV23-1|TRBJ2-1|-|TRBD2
CASSRASGGRTYNEQFF
TGCGCCAGCAGTCGGGCTAGCGGGGGGCGAACCTACAATGAGCAGTTCTTC
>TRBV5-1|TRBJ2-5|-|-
CASSLEGGWQETQYF
TGCGCCAGCAGCTTGGAAGGGGGTTGGCAAGAGACCCAGTACTTC
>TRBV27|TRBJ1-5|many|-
CASSLERFNQPQHF
TGTGCCAGCAGTCTCGAACGGTTCAATCAGCCCCAGCATTTT
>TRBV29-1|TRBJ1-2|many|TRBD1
CSVTGGNYGYTF
TGCAGCGTTACAGGGGGAAACTATGGCTACACCTTC
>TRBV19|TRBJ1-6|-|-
CASRPQGVFSPLHF
TGTGCCAGTAGACCACAGGGAGTTTTCTCACCCCTCCACTTT
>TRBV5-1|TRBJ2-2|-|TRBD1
CASTLFDRAMAGELFF
TGCGCCAGCACCCTCTTTGACAGGGCGATGGCCGGGGAGCTGTTTTTT
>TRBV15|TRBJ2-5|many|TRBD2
CATSRGTSGGLQETQYF
TGTGCCACCAGCAGAGGAACTAGCGGGGGCCTCCAAGAGACCCAGTACTTC
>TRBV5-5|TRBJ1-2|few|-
CASSSGRYYGYTF
TGTGCCAGCAGCTCCGGCAGGTATTATGGCTACACCTTC
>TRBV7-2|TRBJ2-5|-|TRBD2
CASSSFGTSGVETQYF
TGTGCCAGCAGCTCCTTCGGGACTAGCGGGGTAGAGACCCAGTACTTC
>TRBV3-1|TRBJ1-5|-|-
CASSQDSVTNQPQHF
TGTGCCAGCAGCCAAGATTCAGTAACCAATCAGCCCCAGCATTTT
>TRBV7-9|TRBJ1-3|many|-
CASRTDSSGNTIYF
TGTGCCTCCCGGACGGATAGTTCTGGAAACACCATATATTTT
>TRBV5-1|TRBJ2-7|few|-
CASRDGFEQYF
TGCGCCAGCAGAGACGGGTTCGAGCAGTACTTC
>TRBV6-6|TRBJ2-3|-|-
CASRRADTQYF
TGTGCCAGCAGGAGGGCGGATACGCAGTATTTT
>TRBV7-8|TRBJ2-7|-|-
CASSLWMGPPSYEQYF
TGTGCCAGCAGCCTTTGGATGGGGCCACCTTCCTACGAGCAGTACTTC
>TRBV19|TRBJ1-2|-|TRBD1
CASSMRGTGLNYGYTF
TGTGCCAGTAGTATGAGGGGGACAGGGCTTAACTATGGCTACACCTTC
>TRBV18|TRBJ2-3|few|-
CASSPPIRDVHTQYF
TGTGCCAGCTCACCACCAATCAGGGATGTACATACGCAGTATTTT
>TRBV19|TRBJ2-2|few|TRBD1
CASRAGGFGELFF
TGTGCCAGTAGGGCAGGGGGCTTCGGGGAGCTGTTTTTT
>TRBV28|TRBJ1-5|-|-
CASSSADRINQPQHF
TGTGCCAGCAGTTCGGCAGACAGAATTAATCAGCCCCAGCATTTT
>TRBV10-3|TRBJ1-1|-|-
CAIEPQGVNTEAFF
TGTGCCATCGAGCCGCAGGGTGTGAACACTGAAGCTTTCTTT
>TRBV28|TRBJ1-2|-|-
CASSVLRAYGYTF
TGTGCCAGCAGTGTCTTGCGAGCCTATGGCTACACCTTC
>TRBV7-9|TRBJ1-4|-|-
CASSLRVQGKEKLFF
TGTGCCAGCAGCTTAAGAGTGCAGGGCAAGGAAAAACTGTTTTTT
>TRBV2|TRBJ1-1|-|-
CASSVQGGNTEAFF
TGTGCCAGCAGTGTACAGGGTGGGAACACTGAAGCTTTCTTT
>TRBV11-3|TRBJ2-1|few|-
CASSLQVTGSYNEQFF
TGTGCCAGCAGCTTACAGGTTACAGGCTCCTACAATGAGCAGTTCTTC
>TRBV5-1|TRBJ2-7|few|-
CASSLEGGASYEQYF
TGCGCCAGCAGCTTGGAAGGCGGTGCCTCCTACGAGCAGTACTTC
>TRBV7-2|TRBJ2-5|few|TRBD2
CASSPTSGGQTQYF
TGTGCCAGCAGCCCTACTAGCGGGGGACAGACCCAGTACTTC
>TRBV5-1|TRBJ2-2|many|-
CASSLDPGLAGELFF
TGCGCCAGCAGCTTGGACCCGGGATTGGCCGGGGAGCTGTTTTTT
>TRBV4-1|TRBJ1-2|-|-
CASSQDLVYTF
TGCGCCAGCAGCCAAGATTTGGTCTACACCTTC
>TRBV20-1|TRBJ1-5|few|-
CRNQPQHF
TGCAGAAATCAGCCCCAGCATTTT
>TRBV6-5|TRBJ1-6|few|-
CASGVRGEGSTLHF
TGTGCCAGCGGGGTTAGGGGGGAAGGAAGCACCCTCCACTTT
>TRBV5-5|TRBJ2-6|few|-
CASSFRVRLVSGANVLTF
TGTGCCAGCAGCTTCCGGGTCCGCCTTGTATCTGGGGCCAACGTCCTGACTTTC
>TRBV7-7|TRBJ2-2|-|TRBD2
CASSPSAAGGGAYSGELFF
TGTGCTAGCAGCCCCTCCGCTGCTGGCGGGGGGGCATATAGCGGGGAGCTGTTTTTT
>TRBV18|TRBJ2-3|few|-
CASSFGGAVADTQYF
TGTGCCAGCTCCTTCGGAGGGGCCGTAGCAGATACGCAGTATTTT
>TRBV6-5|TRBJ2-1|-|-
CASGTYNEQFF
TGTGCCAGCGGGACGTACAATGAGCAGTTCTTC